The sequence of this TCR beta chain was determined in a study of T cell changes during pregnancy in multiple sclerosis. Germline V gene lookup returns CDR1 SNHLY and CDR2 FYNNEI. Trimming removed 4 bases at V and 3 bases at J, with 10 bases between. This CDR3 has 14 residues. This table comes from immunoSEQ multiplex PCR, and its TCRdb copy is limited to in-frame clones, with some not included. The sample shows over 35,000 clones, roughly 87% of them seen only once. The gene calls are TRBV2 and TRBJ2-1; no definite D call. The TCR comes from a female donor with multiple sclerosis, enrolled in a pregnancy study. The specimen comprised CD8+ T cells from peripheral blood mononuclear cells, sampled in the first trimester of pregnancy. The CDR3 here is CASSVDPGYNEQFF. In DNA, the CDR3 is TGTGCCAGCAGTGTTGACCCGGGCTACAATGAGCAGTTCTTC.